This TCR beta chain came from a study of T cells in Graves' hyperthyroidism and ophthalmopathy. The V gene's germline CDR1 is GTSNPN and CDR2 SVGIG (reference sequence). The V gene lost 2 bases and the J gene lost 4 bases, with 12 bases spanning the gap. CDR3 size: 13 residues. TCR beta CDR3 regions were amplified from RNA. HTBI primers were used for first-round RT-PCR of the TCR CDR3. In TCRdb, the multiplex PCR reads were re-called with MiXCR into one record per CDR3 protein. The repertoire includes about 720,000 distinct CDR3 sequences, about 16% of them detected once, and around 8% sits in the top ten. In its sample, this clonotype was seen a few times. Antigen unknown. Study outcomes and limitations: Patients with ophthalmopathy were separated from those with stable hyperthyroidism by a 13 V-J model.

From more than 9.5 ml of fresh peripheral blood, PBMCs were isolated. Sequenced input: blood. This TCR was sampled from a man between 18 and 35 years old with Graves' hyperthyroidism. The rearrangement links TRBV30 to TRBJ2-7; D gene uncertain. CDR3 nucleotide sequence: TGTGCCTGGAGTAGTCGGAAAGGGTACGAGCAGTACTTC. Translating it yields CAWSSRKGYEQYF.